These T cell receptor beta chains were read from a single sample in a study of blood T cells in healthy people across ages. TCRdb independently ran MiXCR on the 5' RACE reads; one entry per CDR3 protein. The repertoire holds around 1,800,000 distinct CDR3 sequences, with approximately 40% as singletons. The sequencing input was blood. All receptors derive from a human donor in good health. Each CDR3 is given with its conserved first and last residue. D genes are given only for firm matches. Rows give clone size only sometimes, using once, few, many, or a class for an expanded clone.

v_gene	j_gene	abundance	d_gene	CDR3aa	CDR3nt
TRBV5-1	TRBJ2-5	few	TRBD2	CASSKGLANRETQYF	TGCGCCAGCAGCAAGGGACTAGCGAATCGAGAGACCCAGTACTTC
TRBV30	TRBJ2-7	few	-	CAWSIGQNEQYF	TGTGCCTGGAGTATCGGACAAAACGAGCAGTACTTC
TRBV7-2	TRBJ1-1	few	-	CASRILGGTEAFF	TGTGCCAGCAGAATCCTGGGGGGGACTGAAGCTTTCTTT
TRBV7-2	TRBJ2-7	-	-	CASSPKRGNPYEQYF	TGTGCCAGCAGCCCAAAGCGAGGGAATCCCTACGAGCAGTACTTC
TRBV4-2	TRBJ1-1	few	TRBD1	CASSQEAWTGRGTEAFF	TGTGCCAGCAGCCAAGAAGCGTGGACAGGGAGGGGCACTGAAGCTTTCTTT
TRBV10-2	TRBJ1-5	few	-	CASSERRVDQPQHF	TGCGCCAGCAGTGAGCGCAGGGTAGATCAGCCCCAGCATTTT
TRBV3-1	TRBJ2-1	few	-	CASSPGLPGNEQFF	TGTGCCAGCAGCCCCGGACTCCCTGGGAATGAGCAGTTCTTC
TRBV20-1	TRBJ2-1	few	-	CSASASYNEQFF	TGCAGCGCTTCAGCCAGTTACAATGAGCAGTTCTTC
TRBV4-1	TRBJ1-1	-	-	CASSQDRAFTTEAFF	TGCGCCAGCAGCCAAGATCGGGCCTTTACGACTGAAGCTTTCTTT
TRBV2	TRBJ2-7	once	-	CATYQRAYEQYF	TGTGCCACCTATCAGCGGGCCTACGAGCAGTACTTC
TRBV6-5	TRBJ1-1	-	-	CASSYTLSGEMNTEAFF	TGTGCCAGCAGTTACACACTCTCAGGGGAAATGAACACTGAAGCTTTCTTT
TRBV9	TRBJ2-5	few	TRBD2	CASSVGAGGIQETQYF	TGTGCCAGCAGCGTAGGAGCGGGAGGAATCCAAGAGACCCAGTACTTC
TRBV15	TRBJ1-2	-	TRBD1	CATSRGRQGFVGYTF	TGTGCCACCAGCAGGGGAAGACAGGGTTTCGTCGGCTACACCTTC
TRBV5-1	TRBJ1-3	-	-	CASSLFPVGSGNTTYF	-
TRBV12-3/TRBV12-4	TRBJ1-5	-	TRBD1	CASSSGGGFGNQPQHF	TGTGCCAGCAGTTCAGGGGGAGGGTTTGGCAATCAGCCCCAGCATTTT
TRBV28	TRBJ2-1	few	-	CASSTLDAAGSYNEQFF	TGTGCCAGCAGTACCCTGGACGCGGCGGGATCCTACAATGAGCAGTTCTTC
TRBV20-1	TRBJ1-2	few	-	CSGGEHYGYTF	TGCAGTGGGGGAGAGCACTATGGCTACACCTTC
TRBV7-2	TRBJ2-5	-	TRBD2	CASSLWRTRGGETQYF	TGTGCCAGCAGCTTATGGCGGACTAGAGGTGGAGAGACCCAGTACTTC
TRBV19	TRBJ2-1	-	TRBD1	CASDDRGLWFF	TGTGCCAGCGACGACAGGGGCCTTTGGTTCTTC
TRBV7-9	TRBJ1-1	few	-	CASSPGPLEAFF	TGTGCCAGCAGCCCCGGGCCTCTTGAAGCTTTCTTT
TRBV4-1	TRBJ2-2	few	TRBD1	CASSQGQGIGELFF	TGCGCCAGCAGCCAGGGACAGGGAATCGGGGAGCTGTTTTTT
TRBV7-2	TRBJ2-1	few	-	CASSLTKYNEQFF	TGTGCCAGCAGCTTGACTAAATACAATGAGCAGTTCTTC
TRBV10-3	TRBJ2-1	-	-	CAISELWAPKDNEQFF	TGTGCCATCAGTGAGCTCTGGGCCCCCAAGGACAATGAGCAGTTCTTC
TRBV7-2	TRBJ2-7	few	-	CASSSGDPFSYEQYF	TGTGCCAGTTCTTCAGGGGACCCTTTTTCCTACGAGCAGTACTTC
TRBV25-1	TRBJ1-2	-	-	CASSEYLGSGGYTF	TGTGCCAGCAGTGAATATTTAGGGTCCGGTGGCTACACCTTC
TRBV6-1	TRBJ1-2	many	-	CASSEWSYGYTF	TGTGCCAGCAGTGAATGGAGCTATGGCTACACCTTC
TRBV24-1	TRBJ1-2	-	-	CATLLVYGYTF	TGTGCCACCCTATTGGTCTATGGCTACACCTTC
TRBV10-3	TRBJ1-3	-	TRBD1	CAIGQDGVTIYF	TGTGCCATAGGACAGGACGGTGTCACCATATATTTT
TRBV6-5	TRBJ2-3	-	-	CASSYGPGSLANTQYF	TGTGCCAGCAGTTACGGTCCTGGCTCGCTGGCCAATACGCAGTATTTT
TRBV9	TRBJ1-2	-	-	CASSQVQKEGYTF	TGTGCCAGCAGCCAAGTTCAAAAGGAGGGCTACACCTTC
TRBV7-2	TRBJ1-1	once	-	CASSWVGMNTEAFF	TGTGCCAGCAGCTGGGTAGGGATGAACACTGAAGCTTTCTTT
TRBV12-3/TRBV12-4	TRBJ2-1	-	-	CASSPLQVPGEQFF	TGTGCCAGCAGTCCCCTCCAGGTTCCGGGTGAGCAGTTCTTC
TRBV20-1	TRBJ1-2	-	-	CSARDKDRFNYGYTF	TGCAGTGCTAGAGATAAGGACAGATTTAACTATGGCTACACCTTC
TRBV29-1	TRBJ1-2	-	-	CSVEVLIDGYTF	TGCAGCGTTGAAGTTCTGATAGATGGCTACACCTTC
TRBV7-9	TRBJ1-4	-	-	CASSPLKWGNNEKLFF	TGTGCCAGCAGCCCACTGAAGTGGGGAAATAATGAAAAACTGTTTTTT
TRBV3-1	TRBJ1-2	-	-	CASSRTAGVNYGYTF	TGTGCCAGCAGCCGGACCGCGGGGGTCAACTATGGCTACACCTTC
TRBV2	TRBJ2-7	few	-	CASTKIATDEQYF	TGTGCCAGCACCAAAATTGCCACGGACGAGCAGTACTTC
TRBV20-1	TRBJ2-1	few	TRBD2	CSAEKLAGGSYNEQFF	TGCAGTGCGGAGAAGTTAGCGGGAGGCTCCTACAATGAGCAGTTCTTC
TRBV12-3/TRBV12-4	TRBJ2-1	few	TRBD2	CASNIIAGSYNEQFF	TGTGCCAGCAATATTATAGCGGGGTCCTACAATGAGCAGTTCTTC
TRBV12-3/TRBV12-4	TRBJ2-3	-	-	CASSPNSGGLADTQYF	TGTGCCAGCAGTCCCAATTCGGGGGGCCTCGCAGATACGCAGTATTTT
TRBV28	TRBJ1-2	-	-	CATDGRGTNFGYTF	TGTGCCACCGACGGACGTGGGACCAACTTTGGCTACACCTTC
TRBV6-5	TRBJ1-4	few	-	CASSYSKSGDNEKLFF	TGTGCCAGCAGTTACTCGAAATCAGGGGATAATGAAAAACTGTTTTTT
TRBV7-6	TRBJ1-4	few	TRBD1	CASSLFLRDRGPNEKLFF	TGTGCCAGCAGCTTATTCTTAAGGGACAGGGGTCCTAATGAAAAACTGTTTTTT
TRBV7-8	TRBJ2-3	-	-	CASSLDPGPPSTDTQYF	TGTGCCAGCAGCTTAGATCCCGGGCCCCCTAGCACAGATACGCAGTATTTT
TRBV10-3	TRBJ2-1	-	TRBD1	CAISPGQGASYNEQFF	TGTGCCATCAGTCCAGGACAGGGGGCCTCCTACAATGAGCAGTTCTTC
TRBV6-1	TRBJ1-1	once	TRBD1	CASSTHGAGTDPFF	TGTGCCAGCAGTACACATGGGGCCGGGACAGATCCTTTCTTT
TRBV3-1	TRBJ2-7	few	-	CASSHIDRSSYEQYF	TGTGCCAGCAGCCATATCGACAGGAGCTCCTACGAGCAGTACTTC
TRBV7-9	TRBJ2-3	-	-	CASRLPVGTDTQYF	TGTGCCAGCAGACTCCCTGTGGGGACAGATACGCAGTATTTT
TRBV4-1	TRBJ1-2	few	-	CASSSPAEDSGYTF	TGCGCCAGCAGCTCACCGGCAGAAGATAGTGGCTACACCTTC
TRBV6-6	TRBJ2-7	-	TRBD1	CASTLDRGRPTYEQYF	TGTGCCAGCACCTTGGACAGGGGGAGACCTACCTACGAGCAGTACTTC
TRBV7-7	TRBJ2-1	many	TRBD2	CASSRLAGEYNEQFF	TGTGCCAGCAGCCGACTAGCGGGGGAGTACAATGAGCAGTTCTTC
TRBV9	TRBJ2-6	-	TRBD1	CASRRTGGTGANVLTF	TGTGCCAGCCGAAGGACAGGGGGAACTGGGGCCAACGTCCTGACTTTC
TRBV29-1	TRBJ2-5	-	-	CSVDPDQETQYF	TGCAGCGTTGACCCCGACCAAGAGACCCAGTACTTC
TRBV20-1	TRBJ1-3	-	-	CSASSGEAGNTIYF	TGCAGTGCTAGTTCGGGGGAAGCTGGAAACACCATATATTTT
TRBV5-1	TRBJ1-1	-	-	CASSLAPGWGTEAFF	TGCGCCAGCAGCTTGGCCCCAGGGTGGGGGACTGAAGCTTTCTTT
TRBV7-2	TRBJ2-3	-	-	CASSSSGKSTDTQYF	TGTGCCAGCAGCTCCTCCGGGAAAAGCACAGATACGCAGTATTTT
TRBV7-2	TRBJ1-2	-	-	CASSLAESGGYTF	TGTGCCAGCAGCTTAGCAGAGAGTGGTGGCTACACCTTC
TRBV9	TRBJ2-5	few	TRBD1	CASSVTGGDEQYF	TGTGCCAGCAGCGTGACAGGGGGCGATGAGCAGTACTTC
TRBV6-5	TRBJ2-1	-	-	CASRENAHEQFF	TGTGCCAGCAGAGAAAACGCCCATGAGCAGTTCTTC
TRBV20-1	TRBJ2-7	-	TRBD2	CSARFRGGRSSYEQYF	TGCAGTGCTAGGTTCCGCGGGGGGCGAAGCTCCTACGAGCAGTACTTC